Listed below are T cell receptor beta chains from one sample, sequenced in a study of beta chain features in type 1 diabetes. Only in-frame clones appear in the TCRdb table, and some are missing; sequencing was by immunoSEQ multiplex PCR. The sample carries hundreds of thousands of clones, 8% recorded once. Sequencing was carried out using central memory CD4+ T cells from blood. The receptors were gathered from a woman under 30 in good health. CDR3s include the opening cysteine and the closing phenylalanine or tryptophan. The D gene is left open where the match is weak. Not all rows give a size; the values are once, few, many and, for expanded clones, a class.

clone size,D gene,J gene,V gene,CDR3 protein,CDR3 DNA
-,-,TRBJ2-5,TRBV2,CASSVDRDQETQYF,TGTGCCAGCAGTGTTGACCGGGACCAAGAGACCCAGTACTTC
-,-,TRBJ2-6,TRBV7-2,CASSLATVAAGANVLTF,TGTGCCAGCAGCTTAGCAACGGTTGCTGCTGGGGCCAACGTCCTGACTTTC
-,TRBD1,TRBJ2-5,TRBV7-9,CASRPGQGAGETQYF,TGTGCCAGCAGACCGGGTCAGGGGGCGGGAGAGACCCAGTACTTC
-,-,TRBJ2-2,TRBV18,CASSPDIWTAGELFF,TGTGCCAGCTCACCAGATATTTGGACGGCCGGGGAGCTGTTTTTT
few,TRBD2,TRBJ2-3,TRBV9,CASSGSGLAQDTQYF,TGTGCCAGCAGCGGCTCGGGACTAGCCCAAGATACGCAGTATTTT
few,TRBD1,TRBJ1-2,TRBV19,CASSIRDRGPYGYTF,TGTGCCAGTAGTATTCGTGACAGGGGGCCATATGGCTACACCTTC
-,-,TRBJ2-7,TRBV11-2,CASSLDGSSYEQYF,TGTGCCAGCAGCTTAGACGGGTCTTCCTACGAGCAGTACTTC
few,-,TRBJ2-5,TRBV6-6,CASRDSIQETQYF,TGTGCCAGCAGGGACAGTATCCAAGAGACCCAGTACTTC
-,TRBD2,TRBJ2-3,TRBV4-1,CASSQLLAMPQYF,TGCGCCAGCAGCCAATTACTAGCGATGCCGCAGTATTTT
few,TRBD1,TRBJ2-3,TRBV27,CASRPDRGSYSTDTQYF,TGTGCCAGCAGGCCAGACAGGGGGTCCTATAGCACAGATACGCAGTATTTT
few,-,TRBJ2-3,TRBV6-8,CASRTGTDTQYF,TGTGCCAGCAGAACAGGCACAGATACGCAGTATTTT
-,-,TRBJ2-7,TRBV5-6,CASSLQGHLYEQYF,TGTGCCAGCAGCTTACAGGGTCACCTCTACGAGCAGTACTTC
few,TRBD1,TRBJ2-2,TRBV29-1,CSGQGGITGELFF,TGCAGCGGACAGGGGGGGATCACCGGGGAGCTGTTTTTT
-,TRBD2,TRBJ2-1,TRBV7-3,CASSRTSGRSNEQFF,TGTGCCAGCAGCAGAACTAGCGGGAGGTCCAATGAGCAGTTCTTC
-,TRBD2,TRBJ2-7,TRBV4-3,CASSRTSGSYEQYF,TGCGCCAGCAGCAGGACTAGCGGGAGTTACGAGCAGTACTTC
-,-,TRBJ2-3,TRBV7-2,CASSLPRGLGTQYF,TGTGCCAGCAGCTTACCTCGGGGGCTTGGTACGCAGTATTTT
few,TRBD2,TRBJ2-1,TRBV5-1,CASRPGLAGVNEQFF,TGCGCCAGCAGACCGGGACTAGCGGGAGTCAATGAGCAGTTCTTC
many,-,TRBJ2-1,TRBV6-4,CASSALEGNEQFF,TGTGCCAGCAGTGCACTGGAGGGGAATGAGCAGTTCTTC
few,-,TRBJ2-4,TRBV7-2,CASSLEVGLNIQYF,TGTGCCAGCAGCTTAGAGGTGGGACTGAACATTCAGTACTTC
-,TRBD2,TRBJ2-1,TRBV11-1,CASSPTSGGHNEQFF,TGTGCCAGCAGCCCGACTAGCGGGGGTCACAATGAGCAGTTCTTC
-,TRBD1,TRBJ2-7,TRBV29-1,CSARGQGASEQYF,TGCAGCGCTCGGGGACAGGGGGCTAGCGAGCAGTACTTC
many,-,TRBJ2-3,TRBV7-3,CASSSLSTDTQYF,TGTGCCAGCAGCTCCCTATCCACAGATACGCAGTATTTT
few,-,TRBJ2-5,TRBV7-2,CASSQGKETQYF,TGTGCCAGCAGCCAGGGAAAAGAGACCCAGTACTTC
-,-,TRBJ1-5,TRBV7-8,CASSLNLGNQPQHF,TGTGCCAGCAGCTTAAATTTAGGGAATCAGCCCCAGCATTTT
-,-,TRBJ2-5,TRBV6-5,CASRGQETQYF,TGTGCCAGCAGGGGTCAAGAGACCCAGTACTTC
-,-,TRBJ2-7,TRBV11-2,CASSLVGYEQYF,TGTGCCAGCAGCTTGGTGGGCTACGAGCAGTACTTC
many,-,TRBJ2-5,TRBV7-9,CASSLGGNQETQYF,TGTGCCAGCAGCTTAGGTGGCAACCAAGAGACCCAGTACTTC
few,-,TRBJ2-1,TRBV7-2,CASSRTGEQFF,TGTGCCAGCAGCCGGACTGGTGAGCAGTTCTTC
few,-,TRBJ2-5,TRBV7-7,CASSPSRGRLKHQETQYF,TGTGCTAGCAGCCCCAGCAGGGGCCGACTCAAACACCAAGAGACCCAGTACTTC
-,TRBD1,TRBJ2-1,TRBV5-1,CASSLANRGRYNEQFF,TGCGCCAGCAGCTTGGCAAACAGGGGGCGATACAATGAGCAGTTCTTC
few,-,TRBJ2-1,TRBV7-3,CASSFGLAGGYNEQFF,TGTGCCAGCAGCTTTGGTTTGGCAGGTGGCTACAATGAGCAGTTCTTC
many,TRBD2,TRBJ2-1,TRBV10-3,CATGGRDGPLYNEQFF,TGTGCCACCGGAGGGAGGGACGGACCCCTTTACAATGAGCAGTTCTTC
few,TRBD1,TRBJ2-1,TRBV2,CASSDGMDRGNEQFF,TGTGCCAGCAGTGATGGGATGGACAGGGGGAATGAGCAGTTCTTC
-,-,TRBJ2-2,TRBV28,CASSSRGELFF,TGTGCCAGCAGTTCCCGCGGGGAGCTGTTTTTT
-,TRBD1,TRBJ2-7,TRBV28,CASSLLDRGSYEQYF,TGTGCCAGCAGTTTATTGGACAGGGGATCCTACGAGCAGTACTTC
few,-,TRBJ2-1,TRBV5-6,CASSLGAGRSYNEQFF,TGTGCCAGCAGCTTAGGTGCAGGGAGATCCTACAATGAGCAGTTCTTC
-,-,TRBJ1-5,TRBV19,CARDSHNQPQHF,TGTGCCAGAGACAGCCACAATCAGCCCCAGCATTTT
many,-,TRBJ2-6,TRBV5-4,CASSSRDSGANVLTF,TGTGCCAGCAGCTCCAGGGATTCTGGGGCCAACGTCCTGACTTTC
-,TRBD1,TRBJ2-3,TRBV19,CASRQGAWTDTQYF,TGTGCCAGTAGGCAGGGGGCATGGACAGATACGCAGTATTTT